The 19 T cell receptor beta chains given below trace back to one sample, sequenced in a study of blood T cell repertoires in COVID-19. Assay used: immunoSEQ multiplex PCR; TCRdb lists only in-frame clones, some missing. The repertoire holds 150,000 to 200,000 clones, with roughly 80% as singletons. Sequenced: PBMCs or T cells enriched from blood (not recorded which). Receptors were obtained from a middle-aged man who had recovered from COVID-19.

J is TRBJ2-7 and V is TRBV6-5; 13 bases map to TRBD2. Germline V gives CDR1 MNHEY, CDR2 SVGAGI. CDR3 length: 15 residues. With 6 bases clipped from V and 4 bases from J, the junction kept 6 bases outside the gene matches. CDR3 nucleotide sequence: TGTGCCAGCAGGAAGGGACTAGCGGGATTATACGAGCAGTACTTC. Its translation is CASRKGLAGLYEQYF.

The rearrangement links TRBV19 to TRBJ1-1; TRBD1 agrees at 11 bases. Germline CDR1 reads LNHDA; CDR2 reads SQIVND (reference sequence). V was pared by 6 bases and J by 5 bases, with 5 bases of the junction left unmatched. The CDR3 runs 14 residues. The CDR3 loop is CASRGTGGGTEAFF. CDR3 bases: TGTGCCAGTAGAGGGACAGGGGGAGGAACTGAAGCTTTCTTT.

V is TRBV6-4 and J is TRBJ2-3; D call uncertain. CDR1 and CDR2 from the germline V gene are MRHNA and SNTAGT. Trimming left V 0 bases short and J 4 bases short, with 11 bases between. CDR3 length: 15 amino acids. The CDR3 nucleotides are TGTGCCAGCAGTGACTCCACCGTCGCGGCAGATACGCAGTATTTT. It specifies CASSDSTVAADTQYF.

The rearrangement uses TRBV10-3 and TRBJ1-1; 8 nucleotides line up with TRBD1. CDR3 length equals 13 residues. J gave up 6 bases and V 6 bases, and 6 bases lay outside the gene matches. Germline V gives CDR1 ENHRY, CDR2 SYGVKD. CDR3 bases: TGTGCCATCAGCCACGACAGGGGACCTGAAGCTTTCTTT. Translated: CAISHDRGPEAFF.

As for this clone: Other DNA variants within this sample encode the same CDR3. The CDR3 spells CASSLGPLNTEAFF. Written as DNA, the CDR3 is TGTGCCAGCAGCTTAGGGCCGTTGAACACTGAAGCTTTCTTT. The V call is TRBV7-2, the J call TRBJ1-1, with D uncertain. The germline V and J ends were trimmed by 1 base and 0 bases, with 6 bases remaining between them. This CDR3 has 14 residues. The germline CDR1 and CDR2 sequences are SGHTA and FQGNSA.

About this clone: One end of the junction fails to match germline, which may point to a read error. The chain combines TRBV28 with TRBJ2-2; 9 bases map to TRBD2. The CDR3 extends over 19 amino acids. The V gene's germline CDR1 is MDHEN and CDR2 SYDVKM. This CDR3 reads CASSLSISLASGNSGELFF. The CDR3 nucleotides read TGTGCCAGCAGTTTATCCATCTCTTTGGCTAGCGGGAACTCCGGGGAGCTGTTTTTT.

V is TRBV7-8 and J is TRBJ2-2; D remains ambiguous. V was trimmed by 8 bases and J by 3 bases, leaving 7 bases between them. Per the germline V gene, CDR1 is SGHVS and CDR2 is FQNEAQ. This CDR3 is built from 12 residues. The CDR3 DNA follows: TGTGCCAGCGGTCGGTACACCGGGGAGCTGTTTTTT. Encoded protein: CASGRYTGELFF.

The V gene is TRBV24-1, the J gene TRBJ2-3; D perhaps matches TRBD1 (6 bases). The V end was cut by 5 bases, the J end by 1 base, with 9 bases between. Germline V gene lookup returns CDR1 KGHDR and CDR2 SFDVKD. CDR3 size: 14 residues. The CDR3 is CATSVRQGTDTQYF. The CDR3 DNA reads as TGTGCCACCAGTGTTAGACAGGGCACAGATACGCAGTATTTT.

V and J are TRBV6-5 and TRBJ2-5; D may be TRBD2 (5 bases). V was shortened by 2 bases and J by 2 bases, with 9 bases between the two germline ends. Germline CDR1 and CDR2: MNHEY and SVGAGI. The CDR3 spans 14 residues. The CDR3 bases are TGTGCCAGCAGTTACGGTTCGGGGCAAGAGACCCAGTACTTC. Amino acid sequence: CASSYGSGQETQYF.

This rearrangement joins TRBV3-1 (or the pseudogene TRBV3-2) to TRBJ1-6; 10 nucleotides line up with TRBD1. The V gene end was trimmed by 0 bases and the J gene end by 10 bases; junction bases not matched to a gene: 6. The CDR3 length is 16 residues. Germline lookup yields CDR1 LGHDT and CDR2 YNNKEL (reference sequence). The CDR3 protein is CASSQDFGQGGSPLHF. The CDR3 coding sequence is TGTGCCAGCAGCCAAGATTTTGGACAGGGGGGGTCACCCCTCCACTTT.

This chain connects TRBV5-4 to TRBJ1-4; D unclear. The CDR3 consists of 17 residues. Trimming shortened V by 0 bases and J by 1 base, and 13 bases separated the two germline ends. Germline CDR1 reads SGHNT; CDR2 reads YYREEE (reference sequence). The CDR3 DNA reads TGTGCCAGCAGCTTGGGGGCATCCCTGGGAACTAATGAAAAACTGTTTTTT. As protein: CASSLGASLGTNEKLFF.

This clone was observed a single time. The chain recombines TRBV7-2 with TRBJ2-1; D might be TRBD1 (5 bases). Germline CDR1 reads SGHTA; CDR2 reads FQGNSA. The CDR3 sequence is 15 residues long. The germline V and J ends were trimmed by 1 base and 8 bases, with 15 bases remaining between them. The CDR3 region is CASSLEAPPGYEQFF. CDR3 nucleotide sequence: TGTGCCAGCAGCTTAGAAGCCCCCCCAGGGTATGAGCAGTTCTTC.

This clone was seen more than once but under ten times. The gene calls are TRBV4-2 and TRBJ1-1; D is undetermined. Trimming pared 1 base from V and 1 base from J, leaving 10 bases between. CDR1 and CDR2 (germline): LGHNA, YNFKEQ. CDR3 length: 15 residues. The CDR3 nucleotides read TGTGCCAGCAGCCAAGTCGACACCCAGAACACTGAAGCTTTCTTT. As protein: CASSQVDTQNTEAFF.

The chain links TRBV6-1 to TRBJ2-7; a weak D match, TRBD2 (5 bases). The CDR3 contains 13 residues. The V end lost 3 bases, the J end lost 6 bases, and 12 bases lay between the germline ends. Germline CDR1 and CDR2: MNHNS and SASEGT. CDR3 DNA: TGTGCCAGCAGTGAGTCTGCGAGCGGCGAGCAGTACTTC. Its protein is CASSESASGEQYF.

This chain joins TRBV7-2 and TRBJ1-2; possible D gene TRBD1, 6 bases. CDR3 length: 18 amino acids. The ends were cut back, 1 base at V and 1 base at J, with 19 bases in the middle. CDR1 is SGHTA and CDR2 is FQGNSA in the germline V gene. The CDR3 DNA reads TGTGCCAGCAGCTTAGTACCCCTCAGGCAGGGGATTAACTATGGCTACACCTTC. This sequence encodes CASSLVPLRQGINYGYTF.

The V and J genes are TRBV7-3 and TRBJ2-2; 10 bases line up with TRBD2. J lost 4 bases, V lost 1 base, and 9 bases had no gene match. Germline V gene data show CDR1 as SGHTA and CDR2 as FQGTGA. The CDR3 totals 18 residues. The CDR3 DNA sequence: TGTGCCAGCAGCTTAAGGCTAGCGGGAGCGTCGAGCACCGGGGAGCTGTTTTTT. Translating gives CASSLRLAGASSTGELFF. Full variable domain (outside the CDR3, taken from reference TRBV7-3 and TRBJ2-2): GAGVSQTPSNKVTEKGKYVELRCDPISGHTALYWYRQSLGQGPEFLIYFQGTGAADDSGLPNDRFFAVRPEGSVSTLKIQRTERGDSAVYLCASSLRLAGASSTGELFFGEGSRLTVL.

The chain combines TRBV7-9 with TRBJ1-2; 11 bases agree with TRBD1. V was clipped by 5 bases and J by 8 bases; unmatched bases: 7. Germline V gene sequence: CDR1 SEHNR, CDR2 FQNEAQ (reference sequence). This CDR3 has 14 residues. The CDR3 reads CASSTGQGEVGYTF. The CDR3 DNA follows: TGTGCCAGCAGCACGGGACAGGGGGAAGTGGGCTACACCTTC.

V is TRBV13 and J is TRBJ2-5; D is possibly TRBD1 (6 bases). The CDR3 is 15 amino acids. Trimming took 4 bases from V and 1 from J, leaving 13 bases between them. Germline V CDR1 and CDR2: PRHDT, FYEKMQ (reference sequence). DNA for the CDR3: TGTGCCAGCAGCTCAAGACAGGCCCGCCAAGAGACCCAGTACTTC. It translates to CASSSRQARQETQYF.

The chain recombines TRBV3-1 (or the pseudogene TRBV3-2) with TRBJ2-7; 7 nucleotides line up with TRBD2. The CDR3 is made up of 14 amino acids. Germline V gene data show CDR1 as LGHDT and CDR2 as YNNKEL (reference sequence). The V gene end was trimmed by 1 base and the J gene end by 5 bases; junction bases not matched to a gene: 5. Written as DNA, the CDR3 is TGTGCCAGCAGCCAAGGGGAGGGGTCCCACGAGCAGTACGTC. This encodes CASSQGEGSHEQYV.